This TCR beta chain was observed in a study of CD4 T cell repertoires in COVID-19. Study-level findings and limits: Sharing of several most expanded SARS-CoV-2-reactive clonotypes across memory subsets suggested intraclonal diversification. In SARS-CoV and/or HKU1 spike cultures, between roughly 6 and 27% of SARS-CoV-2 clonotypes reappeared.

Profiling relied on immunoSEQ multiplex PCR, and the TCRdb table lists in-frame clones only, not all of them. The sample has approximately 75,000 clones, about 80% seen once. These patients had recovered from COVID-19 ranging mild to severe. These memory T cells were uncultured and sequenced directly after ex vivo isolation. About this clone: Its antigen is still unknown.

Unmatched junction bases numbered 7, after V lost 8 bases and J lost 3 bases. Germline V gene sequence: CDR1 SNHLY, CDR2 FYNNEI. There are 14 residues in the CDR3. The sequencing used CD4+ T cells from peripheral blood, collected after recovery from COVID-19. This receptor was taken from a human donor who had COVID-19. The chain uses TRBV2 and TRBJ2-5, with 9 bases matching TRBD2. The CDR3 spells CASGPGTSKETQYF. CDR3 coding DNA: TGTGCCAGCGGCCCAGGGACTAGCAAAGAGACCCAGTACTTC.